In this sample, the clone carrying this TCR beta chain turned up many times. V was clipped by 5 bases and J by 4 bases, with 11 bases between them. The CDR3 has 13 residues. Germline assignment: CDR1 KGHDR and CDR2 SFDVKD. This entry belongs to a study of Graves' ophthalmopathy and Graves' hyperthyroidism. Turning to the study itself: Peripheral blood sampling preceded any treatment and occurred at initial diagnosis.

RNA transcripts were the template, and TCR beta CDR3 regions were amplified from them. HTBI primers were employed in first-round RT-PCR, then a second-round multiplex PCR followed. TCRdb used MiXCR to reprocess the multiplex PCR reads, holding one entry per CDR3 protein. The repertoire holds roughly 170,000 distinct CDR3 sequences, with around 40% as singletons. The sequence derives from a young man with Graves' ophthalmopathy. Sequenced sample: peripheral blood. The chain carries TRBV24-1 and TRBJ2-7, with D possibly matching TRBD2 (5 bases). The CDR3 region is CATSGPRGYEQYF. In DNA form, the CDR3 reads TGTGCCACCAGTGGACCCCGAGGGTACGAGCAGTACTTC.